What follows are 19 T cell receptor beta chains derived from one specimen sequenced in a study of blood T cells in healthy people across ages. Alongside a J-beta primer mix, a sample-barcoded 5' primer served in a second PCR lasting roughly 6 to 11 cycles. TCRdb used MiXCR to reprocess the 5' RACE reads, holding one entry per CDR3 protein. The sample has over 1,500,000 distinct CDR3 sequences; around half are singletons. Material: blood. The receptors derive from a woman aged 40-49 years in good health.

This clonotype was observed a few times. The V call is TRBV3-1, the J call TRBJ2-3; TRBD2 matches at 8 bases. This CDR3 spans 14 amino acids. V shed 1 base, J shed 6 bases, and the junction held 3 bases outside the gene matches. Per the germline V gene, CDR1 is LGHDT and CDR2 is YNNKEL (reference sequence). CDR3 in amino acids: CASSQGGGPDTQYF. In DNA, the CDR3 is TGTGCCAGCAGCCAAGGCGGGGGGCCTGATACGCAGTATTTT.

The chain's CDR3 is CSVGLAPHTYNEQFF. The CDR3 DNA follows: TGCAGCGTGGGACTAGCTCCGCATACATACAATGAGCAGTTCTTC. The V call is TRBV29-1, the J call TRBJ2-1, with TRBD2 identical over 9 bases. V dropped 6 bases and J dropped 4; count of bases not matched to a gene: 10. Germline-derived CDR1 and CDR2 are SQVTM and ANQGSEA. CDR3 length: 15 residues.

V gene TRBV20-1 combines with J gene TRBJ2-3, with D possibly being TRBD2 (7 bases). The CDR3 contains 18 residues. Germline assignment: CDR1 DFQATT and CDR2 SNEGSKA (reference sequence). The V gene lost 3 bases and the J gene lost 11 bases, with 33 bases spanning the gap. Here the CDR3 DNA reads TGCAGTGCTAGGGACCCGTCACCGGGGGGCCGATCTCACAATGAGCAGTATTTT. Protein: CSARDPSPGGRSHNEQYF.

This clonotype was found once. The chain links TRBV27 to TRBJ1-2; TRBD1 matches 10 bases. The germline V gene encodes CDR1 MNHEY and CDR2 SMNVEV (reference sequence). The CDR3 consists of 17 residues. Unmatched junction bases numbered 14, after V lost 7 bases and J lost 3 bases. The CDR3 loop reads CASNPLGGTGADYGYTF. DNA for the CDR3: TGTGCCAGCAACCCACTGGGGGGGACAGGGGCTGACTATGGCTACACCTTC.

CDR3 nucleotide sequence: TGCGCCAGCAGCCAAACACAGGGTATCCGAGAGACCCAGTACTTC. Translating gives CASSQTQGIRETQYF. The V gene is TRBV4-3, the J gene TRBJ2-5; maybe TRBD1 (6 bases). The V end lost 2 bases, the J end lost 4 bases, and 14 bases lay between the germline ends. Germline lookup yields CDR1 LGHNA and CDR2 YSLEER. The CDR3 consists of 15 residues.

The chain couples TRBV13 to TRBJ1-2; D gene unclear. CDR1 and CDR2 (germline): PRHDT, FYEKMQ (reference sequence). This CDR3 region has 13 residues. The CDR3 DNA reads TGTGCGAGCCACGCGGGGTCGTTAGGTGGCTACACCTTC. It yields the protein CASHAGSLGGYTF.

This clonotype turned up a few times. J is TRBJ2-5 and V is TRBV5-5; D is perhaps TRBD2 (6 bases). The CDR3 has 14 amino acids. V was clipped by 5 bases and J by 5 bases, with 16 bases between them. Per germline, CDR1 SGHKS and CDR2 YYEKEE (reference sequence). The CDR3 reads CASSFPASVETQYF. The CDR3 DNA is TGTGCCAGCAGTTTTCCGGCTAGCGTGGAGACCCAGTACTTC.

There are many counts of this clonotype. The rearrangement uses TRBV5-6 and TRBJ2-7; D gene uncertain. Germline loops: CDR1 SGHDT, CDR2 YYEEEE. Trimming cost V 2 bases and J 2 bases, with 8 bases left between them. The CDR3 has 13 amino acids. CDR3: CASSLGRTYEQYF. The CDR3 nucleotides read TGTGCCAGCAGCTTAGGGCGGACCTACGAGCAGTACTTC.

This clonotype was detected a few times. The gene calls are TRBV7-8 and TRBJ2-7; weak D call: TRBD2 (5 bases). The ends were cut back, 4 bases at V and 0 bases at J, with 10 bases in the middle. The germline V gene has CDR1 SGHVS and CDR2 FQNEAQ. The CDR3 is made up of 14 amino acids. Written as DNA, the CDR3 is TGTGCCAGCAGCTCCCGACTAAACTCCTACGAGCAGTACTTC. Its translation is CASSSRLNSYEQYF.

The J gene is TRBJ1-2, the V gene TRBV20-1; D ambiguous. The CDR3 totals 13 residues. V was cut by 3 bases and J by 5 bases, with 13 bases left in between. Germline V lookup: CDR1 DFQATT, CDR2 SNEGSKA (reference sequence). The CDR3 nucleotides are TGCAGTGCTAGGACTTTTGAGTCTTATGGCTACACCTTC. Protein sequence: CSARTFESYGYTF.

The CDR3 protein is CASSYSTGANYNEQFF. CDR3 nucleotide sequence: TGTGCCAGCAGTTACTCGACAGGGGCAAACTACAATGAGCAGTTCTTC. This sequence joins TRBV6-6 and TRBJ2-1, with 8 positions matching TRBD1. V dropped 0 bases and J dropped 3; count of bases not matched to a gene: 4. There are 16 residues in the CDR3. Germline V gives CDR1 MNHNY, CDR2 SVGAGI (reference sequence).

The count of this clonotype is one. The junction shows a germline mismatch at one end, possibly a read error. The V gene is TRBV4-1, the J gene TRBJ2-3; no firm D call. Looked up from germline, CDR1 is MGHRA and CDR2 is YSYEKL. This CDR3 spans 15 amino acids. CDR3 in DNA: TGCGCCGGCAGCCATAGCTCAGCTGGAGAAGATACGCAGTATTTT. Protein: CAGSHSSAGEDTQYF.

The rearrangement uses TRBV9 and TRBJ2-1; 8 bases agree with TRBD1. The germline V gene encodes CDR1 SGDLS and CDR2 YYNGEE. The CDR3 is 15 amino acids. After removal of 0 bases from V and 7 bases from J, the junction contained 6 bases not matched to a gene. This CDR3 reads CASSVEGQVVNEQFF. The CDR3 DNA follows: TGTGCCAGCAGCGTAGAGGGACAGGTAGTAAATGAGCAGTTCTTC.

The chain has TRBV3-1 and TRBJ2-3, with D perhaps TRBD1 or TRBD2 (5 bases each). Trimming left V 3 bases short and J 2 bases short, with 12 bases between. The CDR3 is made up of 15 amino acids. Germline CDR1 is LGHDT and CDR2 is YNNKEL (reference sequence). The chain's CDR3 is CASSHRDQITDTQYF. In nucleotides, the CDR3 is TGTGCCAGCAGCCACAGGGACCAAATCACAGATACGCAGTATTTT.

This clonotype showed up many times. The genes are TRBV7-9 and TRBJ2-3; the D is unclear. The CDR3 is made up of 15 amino acids. Germline CDR1 SEHNR, CDR2 FQNEAQ (reference sequence). The V end lost 1 base, the J end lost 2 bases, and 10 bases lay between the germline ends. CDR3 bases: TGTGCCAGCAGCTTAGTGTCGGGTCTCACAGATACGCAGTATTTT. Protein sequence: CASSLVSGLTDTQYF. The variable domain in full, with the rest retrieved from reference TRBV7-9 and TRBJ2-3, is DTGVSQNPRHKITKRGQNVTFRCDPISEHNRLYWYRQTLGQGPEFLTYFQNEAQLEKSRLLSDRFSAERPKGSFSTLEIQRTEQGDSAMYLCASSLVSGLTDTQYFGPGTRLTVL.

This chain links TRBV5-1 with TRBJ2-6; 9 bases match TRBD1. The ends lost 3 bases at V and 2 bases at J; junction bases unmatched: 12. The CDR3 length is 19 residues. Germline CDR1 is SGHRS and CDR2 is YFSETQ. The CDR3 nucleotides read TGCGCCAGCAGCTGGGAGACAGGGGGGATGGGCACTGGGGCCAACGTCCTGACTTTC. This sequence encodes CASSWETGGMGTGANVLTF. Drawing the rest from reference TRBV5-1 and TRBJ2-6, the complete variable domain is KAGVTQTPRYLIKTRGQQVTLSCSPISGHRSVSWYQQTPGQGLQFLFEYFSETQRNKGNFPGRFSGRQFSNSRSEMNVSTLELGDSALYLCASSWETGGMGTGANVLTFGAGSRLTVL.

This chain connects TRBV6-4 to TRBJ2-7; weak D call: TRBD1 (5 bases). Trimming took off 0 bases at V and 3 bases at J, with 12 bases between the two ends. Germline-derived CDR1 and CDR2 are MRHNA and SNTAGT. The CDR3 runs to 15 residues. CDR3: CASSDSKDTGYEQYF. CDR3 in DNA: TGTGCCAGCAGTGACTCGAAGGACACAGGCTACGAGCAGTACTTC.

J is TRBJ2-3 and V is TRBV5-1; D tentatively reads TRBD1 or TRBD2 (6 bases each). The CDR3 extends over 13 amino acids. V was trimmed by 3 bases and J by 5 bases, leaving 10 bases between them. Germline-derived CDR1 and CDR2 are SGHRS and YFSETQ. The CDR3 bases are TGCGCCAGCAGCTGGGGGGCTTTAGATACGCAGTATTTT. It yields the protein CASSWGALDTQYF. Using reference TRBV5-1 and TRBJ2-3 for the parts outside the CDR3, the full variable domain is KAGVTQTPRYLIKTRGQQVTLSCSPISGHRSVSWYQQTPGQGLQFLFEYFSETQRNKGNFPGRFSGRQFSNSRSEMNVSTLELGDSALYLCASSWGALDTQYFGPGTRLTVL.

V gene TRBV10-3 combines with J gene TRBJ2-3; 7 bases align to TRBD1. Germline V gives CDR1 ENHRY, CDR2 SYGVKD. The CDR3 totals 14 residues. With V trimmed by 4 bases and J by 2 bases, 3 bases remained unmatched. CDR3 sequence (DNA): TGTGCCATCAGTGGTGGGACAGTCACAGATACGCAGTATTTT. Translation: CAISGGTVTDTQYF.